This TCR beta chain is from a study of blood T cell repertoires in COVID-19. Study background: COVID-19 samples collected from the United States, Italy and Spain covered acute and convalescent phases.

This CDR3 is built from 15 residues. Germline loops: CDR1 MGHRA, CDR2 YSYEKL. V lost 4 bases, J lost 6 bases, and 6 bases stayed unmatched. The authors' processing: Amplification of reference gene primers was used by the study to estimate nucleated cell counts. Profiled with immunoSEQ multiplex PCR; TCRdb holds only in-frame clones, not every one. That table furnishes V, J and clone size, whereas the DNA furnished D and trimming. The sample has some 380,000 clones, roughly four fifths seen once. The rearrangement links TRBV4-1 to TRBJ2-1, with 10 positions matching TRBD2. The specimen sequenced was peripheral blood. The sequence was obtained from a human donor with acute or convalescent COVID-19. The donor label of this sample is uncertain. The CDR3 coding sequence is TGCGCCAGCAGCCTGCTAGCGGGGGTGGGCAATGAGCAGTTCTTC. This sequence encodes CASSLLAGVGNEQFF.